This paragraph reports one TCR beta chain. Its antigen remains unknown. The sample comes from a study of shared clonotypes between healthy human individuals. Across the whole study: Plates per donor: three CD4 naive, three CD4 memory, two CD8 naive, one CD8 memory.

The germline CDR1 and CDR2 sequences are MDHEN and SYDVKM. The CDR3 length is 18 residues. The ends were cut back, 5 bases at V and 0 bases at J, with 20 bases in the middle. Overall study findings and caveats: Across subsets, estimated richness was generally greater for naive than for memory populations.

Profiled with immunoSEQ multiplex PCR; TCRdb holds only in-frame clones, not every one. The table includes about 1.5 million clones, approximately 98% detected once. This sequence was found in a man aged 25 to 40 in good health. Sequencing was done on a sample of naive CD4+ T cells sorted from blood. Subset reported: CD45RA+ positively selected. The chain employs TRBV28 and TRBJ1-3; D gene ambiguous. CDR3 in amino acids: CASSKKPLFGSSGNTIYF. In DNA form, the CDR3 reads TGTGCCAGCAGTAAAAAGCCCTTGTTTGGGAGCTCTGGAAACACCATATATTTT.